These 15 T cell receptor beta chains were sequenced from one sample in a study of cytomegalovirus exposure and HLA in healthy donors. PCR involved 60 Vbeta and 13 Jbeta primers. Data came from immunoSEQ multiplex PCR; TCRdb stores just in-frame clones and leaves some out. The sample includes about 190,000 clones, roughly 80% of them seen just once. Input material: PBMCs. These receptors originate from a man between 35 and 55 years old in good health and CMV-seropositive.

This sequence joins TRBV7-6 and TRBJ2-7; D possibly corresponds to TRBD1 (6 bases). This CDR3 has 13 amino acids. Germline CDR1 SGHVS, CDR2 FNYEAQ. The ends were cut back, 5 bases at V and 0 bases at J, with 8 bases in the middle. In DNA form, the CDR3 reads TGTGCCAGCAGCCGGACAGTCTCCTACGAGCAGTACTTC. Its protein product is CASSRTVSYEQYF.

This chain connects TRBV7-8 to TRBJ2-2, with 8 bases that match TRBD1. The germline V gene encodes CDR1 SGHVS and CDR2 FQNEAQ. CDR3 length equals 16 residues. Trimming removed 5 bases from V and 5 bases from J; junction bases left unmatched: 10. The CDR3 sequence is CASSPSGGPRTGELFF. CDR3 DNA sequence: TGTGCCAGCAGCCCCTCAGGGGGCCCTCGGACCGGGGAGCTGTTTTTT.

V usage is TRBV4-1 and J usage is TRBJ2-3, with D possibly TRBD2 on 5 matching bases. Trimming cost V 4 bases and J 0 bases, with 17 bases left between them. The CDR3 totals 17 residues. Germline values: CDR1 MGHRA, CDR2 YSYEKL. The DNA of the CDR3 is TGCGCCAGCAGCCCTAACCCCTTCCGGGATAGCACAGATACGCAGTATTTT. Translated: CASSPNPFRDSTDTQYF.

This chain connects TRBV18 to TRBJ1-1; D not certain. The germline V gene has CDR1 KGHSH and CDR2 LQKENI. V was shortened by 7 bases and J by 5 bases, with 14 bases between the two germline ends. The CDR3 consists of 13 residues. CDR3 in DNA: TGTGCCAGCTTCACAGCCCAGTTTACTGAAGCTTTCTTT. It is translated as CASFTAQFTEAFF. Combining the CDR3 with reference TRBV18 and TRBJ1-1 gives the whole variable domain NAGVMQNPRHLVRRRGQEARLRCSPMKGHSHVYWYRQLPEEGLKFMVYLQKENIIDESGMPKERFSAEFPKEGPSILRIQQVVRGDSAAYFCASFTAQFTEAFFGQGTRLTVV.

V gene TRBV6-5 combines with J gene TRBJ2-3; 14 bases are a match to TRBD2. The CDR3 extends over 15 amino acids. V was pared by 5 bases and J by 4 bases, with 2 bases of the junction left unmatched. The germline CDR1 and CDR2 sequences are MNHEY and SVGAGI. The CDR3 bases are TGTGCCAGCAGTACGACTAGCGGGGGGGCAGATACGCAGTATTTT. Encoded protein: CASSTTSGGADTQYF.

This CDR3 is CASSLRGPVSEQYF. DNA of the CDR3: TGTGCCAGCAGCTTGAGAGGGCCGGTGAGCGAGCAGTACTTC. The gene calls are TRBV7-3 and TRBJ2-7, with D possibly TRBD2 on 5 matching bases. CDR1 and CDR2 (germline): SGHTA, FQGTGA. The V end lost 3 bases, the J end lost 6 bases, and 15 bases lay between the germline ends. The CDR3 consists of 14 residues.

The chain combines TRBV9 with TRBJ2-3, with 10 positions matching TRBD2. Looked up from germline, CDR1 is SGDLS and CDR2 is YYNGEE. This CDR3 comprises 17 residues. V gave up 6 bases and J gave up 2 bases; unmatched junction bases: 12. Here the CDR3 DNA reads TGTGCCAGCACACTCTACCCACTAGCGGGGCCCACAGATACGCAGTATTTT. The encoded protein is CASTLYPLAGPTDTQYF.

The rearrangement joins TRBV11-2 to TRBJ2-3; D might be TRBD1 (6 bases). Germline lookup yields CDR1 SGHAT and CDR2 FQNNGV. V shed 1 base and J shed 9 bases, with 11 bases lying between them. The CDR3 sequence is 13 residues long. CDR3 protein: CASSLVSGDTQYF. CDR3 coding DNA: TGTGCCAGCAGCTTAGTGTCAGGGGACACGCAGTATTTT. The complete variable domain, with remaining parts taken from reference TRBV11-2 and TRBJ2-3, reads EAGVAQSPRYKIIEKRQSVAFWCNPISGHATLYWYQQILGQGPKLLIQFQNNGVVDDSQLPKDRFSAERLKGVDSTLKIQPAKLEDSAVYLCASSLVSGDTQYFGPGTRLTVL.

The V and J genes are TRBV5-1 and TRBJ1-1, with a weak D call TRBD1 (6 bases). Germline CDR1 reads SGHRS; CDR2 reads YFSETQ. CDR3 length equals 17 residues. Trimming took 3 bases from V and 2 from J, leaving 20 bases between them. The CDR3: CASSSTSFPQGNTEAFF. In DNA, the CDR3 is TGCGCCAGCAGCTCGACTTCCTTTCCACAGGGTAACACTGAAGCTTTCTTT. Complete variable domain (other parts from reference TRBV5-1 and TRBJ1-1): KAGVTQTPRYLIKTRGQQVTLSCSPISGHRSVSWYQQTPGQGLQFLFEYFSETQRNKGNFPGRFSGRQFSNSRSEMNVSTLELGDSALYLCASSSTSFPQGNTEAFFGQGTRLTVV.

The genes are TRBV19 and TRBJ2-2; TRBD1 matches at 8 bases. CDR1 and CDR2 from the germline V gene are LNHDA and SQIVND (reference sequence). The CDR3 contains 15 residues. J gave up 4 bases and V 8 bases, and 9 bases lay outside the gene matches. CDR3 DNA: TGTGCCAGTTCTTCAGGGGGCTGGCCCACCGGGGAGCTGTTTTTT. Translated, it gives CASSSGGWPTGELFF.

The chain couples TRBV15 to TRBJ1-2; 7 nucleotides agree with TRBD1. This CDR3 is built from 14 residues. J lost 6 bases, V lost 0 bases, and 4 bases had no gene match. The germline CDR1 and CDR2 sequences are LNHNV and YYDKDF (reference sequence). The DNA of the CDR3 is TGTGCCACCAGCAGAGATGACAGGGTAGATGGCTACACCTTC. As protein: CATSRDDRVDGYTF.

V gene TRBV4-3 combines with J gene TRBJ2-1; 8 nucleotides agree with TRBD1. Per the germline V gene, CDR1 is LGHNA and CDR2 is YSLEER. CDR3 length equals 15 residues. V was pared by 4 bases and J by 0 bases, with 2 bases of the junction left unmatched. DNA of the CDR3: TGCGCCAGCAGCCCTGGACAGGGCTCCTACAATGAGCAGTTCTTC. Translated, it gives CASSPGQGSYNEQFF.

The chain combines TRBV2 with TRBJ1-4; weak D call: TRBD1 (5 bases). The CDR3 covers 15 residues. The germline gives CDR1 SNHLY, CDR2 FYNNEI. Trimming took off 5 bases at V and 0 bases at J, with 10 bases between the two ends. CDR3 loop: CASSRDSATNEKLFF. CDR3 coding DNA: TGTGCCAGCAGTAGAGACAGCGCAACTAATGAAAAACTGTTTTTT.

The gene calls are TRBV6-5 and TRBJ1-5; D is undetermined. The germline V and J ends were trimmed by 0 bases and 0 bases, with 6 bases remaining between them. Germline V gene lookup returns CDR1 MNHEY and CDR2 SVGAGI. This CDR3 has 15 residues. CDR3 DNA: TGTGCCAGCAGTTACTCACATTATAGCAATCAGCCCCAGCATTTT. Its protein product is CASSYSHYSNQPQHF.

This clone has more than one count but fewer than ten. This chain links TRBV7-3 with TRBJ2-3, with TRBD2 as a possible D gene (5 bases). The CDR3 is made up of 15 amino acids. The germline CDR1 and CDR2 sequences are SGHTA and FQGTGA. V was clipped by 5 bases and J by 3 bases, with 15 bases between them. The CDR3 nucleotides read TGTGCCAGCAGCCTGGAGTCGGGGTTAACAGATACGCAGTATTTT. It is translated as CASSLESGLTDTQYF.